These 20 T cell receptor beta chains share one sample of origin, sequenced in a study of shared T cell receptors in the human thymus. Data came from immunoSEQ multiplex PCR; TCRdb stores just in-frame clones and leaves some out. This sample has roughly 700,000 clones; around nine tenths occur once, and the top ten carry 0.0095% to 0.012%. In addition, the sample was reused for a study of human thymus T cells.

Sample: thymocytes. Source of these receptors: a boy less than two years old with a congenital heart defect.

The genes are TRBV5-6 and TRBJ2-1; TRBD2 aligns across 8 bases. Germline V CDR1 and CDR2: SGHDT, YYEEEE. There are 12 residues in the CDR3. Unmatched junction bases numbered 4, after V lost 2 bases and J lost 12 bases. CDR3 amino acids: CASSFGTSGQFF. CDR3 bases: TGTGCCAGCAGCTTCGGGACTAGTGGGCAGTTCTTC.

This clone was seen only once. As DNA, the CDR3 is TGTGCCAGCAGCCCCACAGGGGGCGATGGCTACACCTTC. This codes for CASSPTGGDGYTF. The chain has TRBV5-6 and TRBJ1-2; 9 nucleotides match TRBD1. The CDR3 totals 13 residues. CDR1 and CDR2 (germline): SGHDT, YYEEEE. The J segment lost 6 bases and the V segment lost 4 bases, leaving 4 bases of the junction unmatched.

V and J are TRBV7-2 and TRBJ2-1; D might be TRBD1 (6 bases). The CDR3 length is 16 residues. The V gene's germline CDR1 is SGHTA and CDR2 FQGNSA. The V gene lost 5 bases and the J gene lost 6 bases, with 20 bases spanning the gap. CDR3 sequence: CASSQTGGRLPNEQFF. In DNA form, the CDR3 reads TGTGCCAGCAGCCAGACAGGTGGCCGACTACCCAATGAGCAGTTCTTC. Using reference TRBV7-2 and TRBJ2-1 for the parts outside the CDR3, the full variable domain is GAGVSQSPSNKVTEKGKDVELRCDPISGHTALYWYRQSLGQGLEFLIYFQGNSAPDKSGLPSDRFSAERTGGSVSTLTIQRTQQEDSAVYLCASSQTGGRLPNEQFFGPGTRLTVL.

This clone was detected once. This rearrangement joins TRBV4-3 to TRBJ2-2; a possible D gene is TRBD2 (6 bases). The germline gives CDR1 LGHNA, CDR2 YSLEER. The CDR3 is 14 amino acids. V lost 6 bases and J 6 bases, leaving 14 bases between the germline ends. CDR3 sequence reads: CASRRTSRAGELFF. DNA of the CDR3: TGCGCCAGCAGACGTACTAGCAGGGCCGGGGAGCTGTTTTTT.

The chain combines TRBV28 with TRBJ1-1, with D uncertain. The germline V gene encodes CDR1 MDHEN and CDR2 SYDVKM. V lost 3 bases, J lost 5 bases, and 7 bases lay in between. This CDR3 contains 12 residues. The CDR3, as DNA: TGTGCCAGCAGTTTCCCCAATACTGAAGCTTTCTTT. This translates into CASSFPNTEAFF.

This sequence joins TRBV6-5 and TRBJ2-7; D uncertain. The CDR3 covers 15 residues. V was pared by 6 bases and J by 0 bases, with 15 bases between. Germline assignment: CDR1 MNHEY and CDR2 SVGAGI. The CDR3 DNA sequence: TGTGCCAGCAGCCCTGAGGTGCGGAGCTCCTACGAGCAGTACTTC. As protein: CASSPEVRSSYEQYF.

The J gene is TRBJ2-7, the V gene TRBV6-5; D possibly corresponds to TRBD1 (6 bases). Trimming stripped 7 bases from V and 3 bases from J, with 10 bases between. The CDR3 sequence is 12 residues long. Germline V gene lookup returns CDR1 MNHEY and CDR2 SVGAGI. The CDR3: CASKSGDYEQYF. The DNA of the CDR3 is TGTGCCAGCAAATCAGGGGACTACGAGCAGTACTTC.

This clone was found a few times. The gene calls are TRBV7-9 and TRBJ2-1, with 12 bases identical to TRBD2. V lost 5 bases, J lost 6 bases, and 11 bases stayed unmatched. Germline values: CDR1 SEHNR, CDR2 FQNEAQ (reference sequence). This CDR3 contains 17 residues. CDR3 loop: CASSPHLGLAGINEQFF. The CDR3 DNA follows: TGTGCCAGCAGCCCCCACCTCGGACTAGCGGGGATCAATGAGCAGTTCTTC.

The gene calls are TRBV5-8 and TRBJ1-5; 9 bases are a match to TRBD1. The CDR3 consists of 18 residues. Trimming at V came to 3 bases and at J to 2 bases, leaving 12 bases not matched to a gene. Germline-derived CDR1 and CDR2 are SGHTS and YDEGEE. The CDR3 is CASSSTEPTGGGNQPQHF. The CDR3 DNA is TGTGCCAGCAGCTCTACAGAACCGACAGGGGGAGGCAATCAGCCCCAGCATTTT.

The chain uses TRBV11-2 and TRBJ2-7; TRBD1 matches 9 bases. The CDR3 has 19 amino acids. The junction had 20 bases not matched to a gene; V was cut back by 2 bases and J by 6 bases. Germline values: CDR1 SGHAT, CDR2 FQNNGV. This CDR3 is CASSLIWYEAGQGAREQYF. In DNA, the CDR3 is TGTGCCAGCAGCTTAATATGGTACGAGGCGGGACAGGGCGCGCGCGAGCAGTACTTC.

The rearrangement uses TRBV7-9 and TRBJ2-2; the match to TRBD2 covers 12 bases. The CDR3 covers 16 residues. The ends lost 4 bases at V and 6 bases at J; junction bases unmatched: 6. Germline values: CDR1 SEHNR, CDR2 FQNEAQ (reference sequence). The DNA for the CDR3 is TGTGCCAGCAGCTCCCAGACTAGCGGGAGAGCCGGGGAGCTGTTTTTT. Amino acid sequence: CASSSQTSGRAGELFF.

The chain is built from TRBV9 and TRBJ2-2; D might be TRBD2 (8 bases). This CDR3 comprises 21 residues. V was cut by 0 bases and J by 3 bases, with 27 bases left in between. Per germline, CDR1 SGDLS and CDR2 YYNGEE. CDR3 in DNA: TGTGCCAGCAGCGTAGCCCTACTCTCCGGGACTAGTACAGGGGACACCGGGGAGCTGTTTTTT. Its translation: CASSVALLSGTSTGDTGELFF.

V is TRBV25-1 and J is TRBJ2-5; 10 bases agree with TRBD1. The DNA end is a closer match to TRBJ2-7, so the J assignment may be wrong. From germline, CDR1 is MGHDK and CDR2 SYGVNS. The CDR3 totals 17 residues. CDR3 residues: CASARDRGVGTKYEQYF. The DNA for the CDR3 is TGTGCCAGCGCCCGGGACAGGGGCGTGGGGACTAAATACGAGCAGTACTTC.

This clone was detected a few times. V gene TRBV6-5 combines with J gene TRBJ2-7; 7 bases map to TRBD1. Germline loops: CDR1 MNHEY, CDR2 SVGAGI. The trim removed 2 bases at V and 2 bases at J, leaving 6 bases unmatched. The CDR3 has 15 amino acids. In DNA, the CDR3 is TGTGCCAGCAGTTACCGGCGACAGGGCCCCTACGAGCAGTACTTC. Amino acids: CASSYRRQGPYEQYF.

The chain carries TRBV12-5 and TRBJ2-7, with 7 nucleotides matching TRBD2. V shed 4 bases and J 7 bases; nucleotides not matched to a gene: 19. Germline-derived CDR1 and CDR2 are LGHNT and FRNRAP. This CDR3 comprises 17 residues. CDR3 in amino acids: CASGSGGSRSTRSEQYF. The CDR3 DNA reads as TGTGCTAGTGGTTCCGGCGGGAGTAGGTCGACCCGGAGTGAGCAGTACTTC.

The V and J genes are TRBV30 and TRBJ2-3; 11 bases agree with TRBD2. Germline V lookup: CDR1 GTSNPN, CDR2 SVGIG (reference sequence). The CDR3 is 19 amino acids. The junction had 13 bases not matched to a gene; V was cut back by 2 bases and J by 0 bases. The chain's CDR3 is CAWSSITGLAASSTDTQYF. The CDR3 DNA follows: TGTGCCTGGAGTTCGATAACGGGACTAGCGGCATCTAGCACAGATACGCAGTATTTT.

The chain links TRBV19 to TRBJ2-2; TRBD2 matches 10 bases. Germline values: CDR1 LNHDA, CDR2 SQIVND (reference sequence). The CDR3 is made up of 19 amino acids. The V and J ends lost 7 bases and 5 bases, in that order; junction bases with no gene match: 19. Written as DNA, the CDR3 is TGTGCCAGTAATAAGTTGAAGCGGGAGGGACTCCACATTACCGGGGAGCTGTTTTTT. This sequence encodes CASNKLKREGLHITGELFF. The entire variable domain, with the rest obtained from reference TRBV19 and TRBJ2-2, is as follows: DGGITQSPKYLFRKEGQNVTLSCEQNLNHDAMYWYRQDPGQGLRLIYYSQIVNDFQKGDIAEGYSVSREKKESFPLTVTSAQKNPTAFYLCASNKLKREGLHITGELFFGEGSRLTVL.

CDR3 region: CSVEGTSGPTGDTQYF. CDR3 DNA sequence: TGCAGCGTTGAAGGGACTAGCGGCCCAACCGGAGATACGCAGTATTTT. The J gene is TRBJ2-3, the V gene TRBV29-1; 10 bases are a match to TRBD2. With V trimmed by 1 base and J by 5 bases, 9 bases remained unmatched. CDR3 length equals 16 residues. CDR1 and CDR2 from the germline V gene are SQVTM and ANQGSEA.

The rearrangement joins TRBV6-6 to TRBJ2-1; 12 nucleotides align to TRBD1. Losses at the gene ends were 5 bases for V and 7 bases for J; bases not matched to a gene: 6. The V gene's germline CDR1 is MNHNY and CDR2 SVGAGI (reference sequence). This CDR3 is built from 15 residues. CDR3 protein: CASSQGQGARNEQFF. CDR3 DNA: TGTGCCAGCAGTCAGGGACAGGGGGCGAGGAATGAGCAGTTCTTC.

The J gene is TRBJ1-2, the V gene TRBV4-3; weak D call: TRBD1 (5 bases). Looked up from germline, CDR1 is LGHNA and CDR2 is YSLEER. The germline V and J ends were trimmed by 0 bases and 6 bases, with 17 bases remaining between them. CDR3 length equals 16 residues. The CDR3 loop is CASSQDWQGLGNGYTF. The CDR3 nucleotides read TGCGCCAGCAGCCAAGACTGGCAGGGCCTAGGAAATGGCTACACCTTC.